This T cell receptor beta chain was found in a study of T cells in localized non-small cell lung cancer. The protocol was immunoSEQ multiplex PCR, while the TCRdb copy is restricted to in-frame clones and leaves out a portion. The data show some 80,000 clones, approximately 84% seen once. In germline, CDR1 is LGHNA, CDR2 YSLEER. V lost 0 bases and J lost 0; bases outside the gene matches: 8. This CDR3 has 17 residues. The source was peripheral blood, collected before any cancer treatment. The source is a man aged 35-69 years with stage I lung adenocarcinoma. V and J are TRBV4-3 and TRBJ2-7; 7 bases fit TRBD2. CDR3 in amino acids: CASSQDLVGGSSYEQYF. DNA of the CDR3: TGCGCCAGCAGCCAAGATCTGGTGGGGGGGAGCTCCTACGAGCAGTACTTC.